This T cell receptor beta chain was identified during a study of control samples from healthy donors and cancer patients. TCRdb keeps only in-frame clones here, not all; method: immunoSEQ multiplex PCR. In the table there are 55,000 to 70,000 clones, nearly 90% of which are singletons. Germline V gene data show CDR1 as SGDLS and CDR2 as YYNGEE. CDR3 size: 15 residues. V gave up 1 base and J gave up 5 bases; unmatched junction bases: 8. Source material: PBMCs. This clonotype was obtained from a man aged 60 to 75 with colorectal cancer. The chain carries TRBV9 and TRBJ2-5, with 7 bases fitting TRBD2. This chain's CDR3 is CASSVWGTTGETQYF. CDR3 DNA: TGTGCCAGCAGCGTATGGGGGACTACGGGGGAGACCCAGTACTTC.